This T cell receptor (beta chain) comes out of a study of T cell responses to AZD1222 COVID-19 vaccine. Only in-frame clones appear in the TCRdb table, and some are missing; sequencing was by immunoSEQ multiplex PCR. The data contain roughly 70,000 clones, roughly 82% of them singletons. Whole-study results and caveats: Nearly half of the spike-specific TCRs reportedly recognize variant regions that carry no mutations. Only 5 or 6 people who got AZD1222 tested seropositive at baseline. An increase in Spike-specific TCR breadth and depth was observed after two AZD1222 doses.

Germline trimming cut 3 bases from V and 8 bases from J; bases unmatched to any gene: 6. The germline CDR1 and CDR2 sequences are SGHTA and FQGNSA. This CDR3 has 13 amino acids. This clone came up a few times. The antigen is undetermined. The source of this sequence is an adult in good health. V is TRBV7-2 and J is TRBJ1-2; TRBD1 matches at 7 bases. The sample was peripheral blood, taken on day 0 of AZD1222 vaccination. Here the CDR3 DNA reads TGTGCCAGCAGCTTCCCCGGCAGGGGGGGCTACACCTTC. As protein: CASSFPGRGGYTF.